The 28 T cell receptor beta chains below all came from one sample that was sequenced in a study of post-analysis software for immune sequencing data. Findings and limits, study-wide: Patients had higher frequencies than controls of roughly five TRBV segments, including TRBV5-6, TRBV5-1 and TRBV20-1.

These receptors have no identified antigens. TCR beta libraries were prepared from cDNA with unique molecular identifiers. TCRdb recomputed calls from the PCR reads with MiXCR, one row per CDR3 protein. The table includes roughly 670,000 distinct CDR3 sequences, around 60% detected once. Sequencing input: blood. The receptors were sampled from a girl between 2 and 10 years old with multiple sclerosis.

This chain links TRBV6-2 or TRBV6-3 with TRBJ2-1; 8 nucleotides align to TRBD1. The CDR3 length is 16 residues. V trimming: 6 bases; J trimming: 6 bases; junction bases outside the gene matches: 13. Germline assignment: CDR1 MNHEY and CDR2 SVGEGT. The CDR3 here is CASSTQAGGRRNEQFF. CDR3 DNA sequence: TGTGCCAGCAGCACCCAAGCAGGGGGCCGCCGCAATGAGCAGTTCTTC.

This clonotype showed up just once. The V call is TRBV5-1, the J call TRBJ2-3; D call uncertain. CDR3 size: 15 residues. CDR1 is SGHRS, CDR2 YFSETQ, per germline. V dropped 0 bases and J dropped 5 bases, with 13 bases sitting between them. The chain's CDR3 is CASSLALDAGDTQYF. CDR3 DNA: TGCGCCAGCAGCTTGGCCCTTGACGCAGGAGATACGCAGTATTTT.

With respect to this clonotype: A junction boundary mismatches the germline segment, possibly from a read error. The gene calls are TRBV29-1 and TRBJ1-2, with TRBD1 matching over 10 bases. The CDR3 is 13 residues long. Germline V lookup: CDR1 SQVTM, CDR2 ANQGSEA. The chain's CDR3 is CSTGTGANYGHTF. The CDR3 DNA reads TGCAGCACAGGGACAGGGGCCAACTATGGCCACACCTTC.

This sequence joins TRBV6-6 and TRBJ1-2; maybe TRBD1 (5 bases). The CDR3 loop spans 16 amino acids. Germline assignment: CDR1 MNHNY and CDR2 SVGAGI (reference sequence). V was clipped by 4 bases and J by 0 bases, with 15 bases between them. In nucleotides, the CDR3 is TGTGCCAGCAGTTCCCCGGTGGTACAGGCTAACTATGGCTACACCTTC. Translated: CASSSPVVQANYGYTF.

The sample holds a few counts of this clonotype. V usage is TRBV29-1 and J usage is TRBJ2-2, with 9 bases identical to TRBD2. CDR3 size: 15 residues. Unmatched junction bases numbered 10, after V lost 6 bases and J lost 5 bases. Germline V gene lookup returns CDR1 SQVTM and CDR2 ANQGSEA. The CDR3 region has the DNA TGCAGCGTGGAGCCTAGCGGGACGGTGACCGGGGAGCTGTTTTTT. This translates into CSVEPSGTVTGELFF.

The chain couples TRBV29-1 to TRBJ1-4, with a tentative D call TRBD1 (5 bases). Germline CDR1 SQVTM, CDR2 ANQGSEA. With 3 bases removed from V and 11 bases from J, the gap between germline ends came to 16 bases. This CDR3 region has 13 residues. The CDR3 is CSVDEGLRGKLFF. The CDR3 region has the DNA TGCAGCGTTGACGAGGGTCTGCGGGGGAAACTGTTTTTT.

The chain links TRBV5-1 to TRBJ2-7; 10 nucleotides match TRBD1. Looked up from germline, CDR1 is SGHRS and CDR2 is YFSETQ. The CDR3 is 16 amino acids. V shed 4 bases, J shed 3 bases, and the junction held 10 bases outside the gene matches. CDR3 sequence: CASSAFPGQGSYEQYF. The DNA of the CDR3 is TGCGCCAGCAGCGCCTTTCCGGGACAGGGGAGCTACGAGCAGTACTTC.

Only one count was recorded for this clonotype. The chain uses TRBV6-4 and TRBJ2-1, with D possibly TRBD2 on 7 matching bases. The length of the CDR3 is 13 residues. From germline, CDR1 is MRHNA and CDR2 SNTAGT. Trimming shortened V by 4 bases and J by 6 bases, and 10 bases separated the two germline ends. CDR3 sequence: CASSARGANEQFF. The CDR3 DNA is TGTGCCAGCAGTGCTCGGGGGGCCAATGAGCAGTTCTTC.

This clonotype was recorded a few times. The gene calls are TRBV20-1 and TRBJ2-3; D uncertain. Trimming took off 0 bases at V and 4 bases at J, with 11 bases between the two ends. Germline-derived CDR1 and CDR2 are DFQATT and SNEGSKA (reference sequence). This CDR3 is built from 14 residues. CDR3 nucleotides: TGCAGTGCTAGAGATTGGCCATTGCCAGATACGCAGTATTTT. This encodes CSARDWPLPDTQYF.

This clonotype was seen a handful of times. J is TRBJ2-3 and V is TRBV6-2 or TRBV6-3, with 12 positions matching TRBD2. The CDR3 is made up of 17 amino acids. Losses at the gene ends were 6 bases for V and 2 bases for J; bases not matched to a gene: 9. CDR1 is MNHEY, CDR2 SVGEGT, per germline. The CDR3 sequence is CASSRSTSGGTTDTQYF. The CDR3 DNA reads TGTGCCAGCAGCCGTTCTACTAGCGGGGGGACCACAGATACGCAGTATTTT.

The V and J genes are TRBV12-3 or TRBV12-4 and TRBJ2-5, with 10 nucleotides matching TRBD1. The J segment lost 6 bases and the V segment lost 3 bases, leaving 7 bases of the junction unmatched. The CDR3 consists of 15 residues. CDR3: CASSFTDRGPKTQYF. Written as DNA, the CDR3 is TGTGCCAGCAGTTTCACTGACAGGGGGCCGAAGACCCAGTACTTC.

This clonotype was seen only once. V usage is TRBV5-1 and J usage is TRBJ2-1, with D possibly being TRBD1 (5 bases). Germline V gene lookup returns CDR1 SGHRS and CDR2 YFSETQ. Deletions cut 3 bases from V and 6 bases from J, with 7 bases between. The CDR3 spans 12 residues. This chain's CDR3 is CASSSRANEQFF. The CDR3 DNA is TGCGCCAGCAGCTCCAGGGCCAATGAGCAGTTCTTC.

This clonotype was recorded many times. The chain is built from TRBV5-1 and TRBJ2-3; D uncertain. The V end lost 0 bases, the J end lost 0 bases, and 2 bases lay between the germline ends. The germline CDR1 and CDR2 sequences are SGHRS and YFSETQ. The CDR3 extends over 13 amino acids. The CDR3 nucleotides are TGCGCCAGCAGCTTGGACAGCACAGATACGCAGTATTTT. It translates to CASSLDSTDTQYF.

Written as DNA, the CDR3 is TGTGCCAGCAGTTACTCGCAGGGCTACGGGCAGTACTTC. Translated, it gives CASSYSQGYGQYF. V is TRBV6-5 and J is TRBJ2-5; tentatively, D is TRBD1 (5 bases). The CDR3 sequence is 13 residues long. V gave up 0 bases and J gave up 11 bases, with 13 bases separating them. From germline, CDR1 is MNHEY and CDR2 SVGAGI.

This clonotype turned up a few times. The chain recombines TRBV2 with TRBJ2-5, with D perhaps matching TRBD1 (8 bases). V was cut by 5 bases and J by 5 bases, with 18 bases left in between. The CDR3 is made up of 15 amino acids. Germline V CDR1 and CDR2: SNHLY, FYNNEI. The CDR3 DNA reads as TGTGCCAGCAGTAATCGACAGGGGCGGGGGGAGACCCAGTACTTC. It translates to CASSNRQGRGETQYF.

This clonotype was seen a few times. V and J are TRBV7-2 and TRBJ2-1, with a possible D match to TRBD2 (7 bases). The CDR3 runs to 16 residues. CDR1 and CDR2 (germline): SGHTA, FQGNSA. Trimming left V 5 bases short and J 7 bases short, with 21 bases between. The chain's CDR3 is CASSPGGTAGTNEQFF. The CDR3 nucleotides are TGTGCCAGCAGCCCCGGGGGCACAGCGGGGACTAATGAGCAGTTCTTC.

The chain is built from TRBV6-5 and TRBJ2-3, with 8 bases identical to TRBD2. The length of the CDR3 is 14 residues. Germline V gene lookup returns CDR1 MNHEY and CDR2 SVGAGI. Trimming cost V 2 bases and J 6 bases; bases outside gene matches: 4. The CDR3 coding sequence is TGTGCCAGCAGTTACCGGGAGGGCTGGGATACGCAGTATTTT. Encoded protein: CASSYREGWDTQYF.

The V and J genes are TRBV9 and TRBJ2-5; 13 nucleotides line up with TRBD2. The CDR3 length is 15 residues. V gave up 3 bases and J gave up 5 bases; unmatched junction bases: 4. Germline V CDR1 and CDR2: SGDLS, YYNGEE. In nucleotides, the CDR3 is TGTGCCAGCAGCGCGGGACTAGCGGGACGTGAGACCCAGTACTTC. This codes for CASSAGLAGRETQYF.

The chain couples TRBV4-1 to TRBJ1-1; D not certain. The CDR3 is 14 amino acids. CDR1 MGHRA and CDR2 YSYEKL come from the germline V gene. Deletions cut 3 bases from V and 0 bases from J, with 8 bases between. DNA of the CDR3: TGCGCCAGCAGCCATGGTTCTGTGAACACTGAAGCTTTCTTT. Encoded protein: CASSHGSVNTEAFF.

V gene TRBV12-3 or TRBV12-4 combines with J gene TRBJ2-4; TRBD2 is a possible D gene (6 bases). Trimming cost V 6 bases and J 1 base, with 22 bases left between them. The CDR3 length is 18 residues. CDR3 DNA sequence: TGTGCCAGCAGCCCCTCCGGTGGTTCCCTAGCGGCCAAAAACATTCAGTACTTC. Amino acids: CASSPSGGSLAAKNIQYF.

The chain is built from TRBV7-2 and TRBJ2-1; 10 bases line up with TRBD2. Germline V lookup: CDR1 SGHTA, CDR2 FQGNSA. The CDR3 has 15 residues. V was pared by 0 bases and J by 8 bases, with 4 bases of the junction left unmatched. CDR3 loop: CASSLASGGADEQFF. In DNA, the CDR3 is TGTGCCAGCAGCTTAGCAAGCGGGGGGGCCGATGAGCAGTTCTTC. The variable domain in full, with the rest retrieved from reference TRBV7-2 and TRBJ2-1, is GAGVSQSPSNKVTEKGKDVELRCDPISGHTALYWYRQSLGQGLEFLIYFQGNSAPDKSGLPSDRFSAERTGGSVSTLTIQRTQQEDSAVYLCASSLASGGADEQFFGPGTRLTVL.

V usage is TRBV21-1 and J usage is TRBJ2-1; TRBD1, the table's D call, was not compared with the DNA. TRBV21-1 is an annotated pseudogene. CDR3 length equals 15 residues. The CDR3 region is CASSKKGGRNNEQFF. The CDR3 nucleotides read TGTGCCAGCAGCAAAAAGGGCGGACGGAACAATGAGCAGTTCTTC.

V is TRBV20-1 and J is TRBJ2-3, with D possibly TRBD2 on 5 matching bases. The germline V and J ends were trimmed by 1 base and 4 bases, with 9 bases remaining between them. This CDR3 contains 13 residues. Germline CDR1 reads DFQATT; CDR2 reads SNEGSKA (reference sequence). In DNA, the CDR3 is TGCAGTGCTAGAGGGACTGGGTCAGATACGCAGTATTTT. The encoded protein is CSARGTGSDTQYF.

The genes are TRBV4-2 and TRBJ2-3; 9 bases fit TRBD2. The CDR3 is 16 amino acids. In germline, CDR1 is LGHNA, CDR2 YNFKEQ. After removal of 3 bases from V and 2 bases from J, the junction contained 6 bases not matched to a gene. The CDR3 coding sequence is TGTGCCAGCAGCCAGCGGGGGGGCCTTATCACAGATACGCAGTATTTT. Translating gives CASSQRGGLITDTQYF.

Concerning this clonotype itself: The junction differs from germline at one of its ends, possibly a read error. CDR3 nucleotide sequence: TGTGCCAGCAGCAATGGACTAGCGGACAATGGGCAGTTCTTC. This sequence encodes CASSNGLADNGQFF. The chain has TRBV7-2 and TRBJ2-1; 10 bases are a match to TRBD2. Per the germline V gene, CDR1 is SGHTA and CDR2 is FQGNSA. The CDR3 has 14 residues.

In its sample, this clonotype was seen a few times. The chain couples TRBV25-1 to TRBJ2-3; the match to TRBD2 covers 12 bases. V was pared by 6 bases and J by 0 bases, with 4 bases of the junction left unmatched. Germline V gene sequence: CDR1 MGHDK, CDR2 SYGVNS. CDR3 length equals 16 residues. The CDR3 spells CASRTSGGHSTDTQYF. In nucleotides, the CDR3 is TGTGCCAGCAGGACTAGCGGGGGTCATAGCACAGATACGCAGTATTTT.

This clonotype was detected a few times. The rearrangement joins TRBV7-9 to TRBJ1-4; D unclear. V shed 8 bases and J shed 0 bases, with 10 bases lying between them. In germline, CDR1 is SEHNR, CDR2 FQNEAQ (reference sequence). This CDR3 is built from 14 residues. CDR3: CASSATATNEKLFF. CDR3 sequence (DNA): TGTGCCAGCTCTGCTACAGCAACTAATGAAAAACTGTTTTTT.

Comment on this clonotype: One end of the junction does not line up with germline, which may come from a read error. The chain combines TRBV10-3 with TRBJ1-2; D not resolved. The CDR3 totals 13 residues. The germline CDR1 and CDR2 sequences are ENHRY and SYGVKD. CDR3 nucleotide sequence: TGTGCCATCAGATCGGACGTGACCTATGACTACACCTTC. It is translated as CAIRSDVTYDYTF.